What follows is one T cell receptor (beta chain) and its context. No cognate antigen has been identified for it. Base qualities are not at hand, and no much larger clone is one base apart. Using the deep immunoSEQ assay, TCR CDR3 regions were amplified from genomic DNA by multiplex PCR. Extracted genomic DNA from each cell subset was distributed evenly across all wells of several immunoSEQ 96-well plates, and each plate was treated as a replicate. Each replicate PCR for sorted subsets received roughly 0.2 ug genomic DNA, equal to about 30,000 T cell genomes. Purified libraries were quantified with a Qubit 3.0 fluorometer, sized on a Bioanalyzer 2100, and re-quantified with the KAPA Library Quantification kit. Every immunoSEQ 96-well plate was sequenced on a separate single-read 150-cycle Illumina NextSeq 550 flow cell. The original pipeline was this. Because the immunoSEQ output included only junctional sequences and no quality scores, the filtering could not be the same as the filtering used for full-length reads. To assign V/J genes and CDR3, sequences were annotated using PyIR, a Python wrapper for IgBLAST v1.9, with IMGT germline references. Reads were removed for weak V/J assignments (E-value above 1e-6), missing CDR3, stop codons, out-of-frame junctions, or ambiguous translated residues. V3J clonotypes were defined by identical inferred V gene, J gene, and CDR3 amino acid sequence. To compute the percentage overlap between repertoires, the number of shared unique clonotypes was divided by the size of the smaller repertoire. Three approaches were used to assess repertoire richness: RTK rarefaction, the Chao1 estimator, and Recon v2.1 estimates of unobserved clonotypes. Generation probabilities for all TCRbeta clonotypes obtained by the gDNA method from four donors were computed using OLGA. TCRdb obtained this table from immuneACCESS and retained in-frame rearrangements with V and J assigned. These tables miss some clones; where compared with another copy, unresolved V genes account for less than half of the shortfall, and the remainder is unexplained. Clone size and the V and J calls come from that table; the DNA yielded D and trimming. Here the sample has about 2.3 million clones; approximately 95% occur a single time. Clones ranked in the top ten supply about 0.37% of the sample.

The entry originates in a study of shared clonotypes between healthy human individuals (TCRdb year 2020). Broadly, across the study: The cohort comprised two women and a few men aged 18 to 49 years. Libraries were prepared and TCR repertoires were sequenced by different laboratories using diverse techniques, in order to increase sequencing depth and limit assay-specific biases. Blood TCR repertoires of five healthy adults were deeply sequenced to estimate repertoire size and the extent of clonotype sharing between individuals. Between about 0.8 and 9 billion PBMCs per donor were obtained by leukapheresis. Per donor, three plates each were used for CD4 naive and CD4 memory, two for CD8 naive, and one for CD8 memory. The paper's findings and limits, for the study overall: Because the study included a small number of donors, the genetic and exposure-history diversity represented was limited. Estimated clonotype richness was generally larger for naive than for memory subsets. When several donors were compared, the shared fraction of clonotypes was 5% to 6.5% for naive CD4, less than 4% for naive CD8, 2% to 2.5% for memory CD4, and about 0.36% for memory CD8. Sampling was restricted to blood, and TCR repertoires in tissues likely differ from the TCR repertoires found in blood. Pairwise subsampling indicated that sequencing depth was expected to affect the degree of clonotype sharing among donors. Incomplete sequencing was indicated by rarefaction of sorted-subset datasets, despite the large sequencing depth. Compared with non-shared clonotypes, the clonotypes found in all four sorted-subset donors had higher generation probabilities.

V ends up 8 bases short and J 0 bases short, with an unmatched junction base count of 4. From cysteine to phenylalanine, the CDR3 is 14 amino acids long. The sequence is cut down to CDR3 DNA, 42 bases in frame from base 1. Looking up the germline V gene (reference sequence) yields CDR1 LNHDA and CDR2 SQIVND. Healthy HIV-negative adults with no recently reported acute infections or vaccinations were included as donors. All donors were Caucasian adults living in Nashville, Tennessee, USA. CD4+ T cells were enriched through magnetic negative selection, after which naive cells were positively selected on CD45RA and the remaining negative fraction served as the memory subset. After blood collection by leukapheresis, PBMCs were isolated using Ficoll-Histopaque density gradient centrifugation and then cryopreserved in the vapor phase of liquid nitrogen. Purity and quantity of every magnetically sorted T cell population were checked by analytical flow cytometry. From each sorted fraction, genomic DNA was isolated and quantified by UV absorbance on a Nanodrop 2000c.

The chain is assembled from TRBV19 and TRBJ2-7, and 10 junctional nucleotides match TRBD1. The clonotype comes from a man aged 18-30 years in good health. Some clones in this sample may be carry-over from other donors' samples. Sequencing was carried out using naive CD4+ T cells from PBMCs. The cell subset or site label here, explained by the study, means: CD45RA+ positively selected. The DNA sequence is TGTGCCAGTTGCCGGACAGGGGGCTCCTACGAGCAGTACTTC. It specifies CASCRTGGSYEQYF.